The next 4 T cell receptor beta chains were all read from a single sample in a study of identical twins. TCRdb re-called the 5' RACE reads through MiXCR, storing one row per CDR3 protein. The data hold around 680,000 distinct CDR3 sequences, with roughly 8% observed a single time. The sample was also reused in another study, on yellow fever vaccine responses in identical twins.

The sequencing input was PBMCs. These receptor sequences come from a young woman in good health.

There are many counts of this clonotype. This chain links TRBV5-1 with TRBJ2-7; 10 bases map to TRBD2. The CDR3 spans 16 residues. Germline trimming cut 4 bases from V and 1 base from J; bases unmatched to any gene: 8. Germline values: CDR1 SGHRS, CDR2 YFSETQ. CDR3 nucleotide sequence: TGCGCCAGCAGCCCTAACCCTAGCGGGGGTTCCTACGAGCAGTACTTC. Translating gives CASSPNPSGGSYEQYF.

In its sample, this clonotype was seen a few times. This sequence joins TRBV11-2 and TRBJ2-5; 7 positions match TRBD1. The CDR3 loop spans 16 amino acids. With 6 bases clipped from V and 0 bases from J, the junction kept 10 bases outside the gene matches. Looked up from germline, CDR1 is SGHAT and CDR2 is FQNNGV. The CDR3 bases are TGTGCCAGCAGTCACGGACAGGAAACGTACCAAGAGACCCAGTACTTC. Translated: CASSHGQETYQETQYF.

In its sample, this clonotype was seen many times. V gene TRBV10-3 combines with J gene TRBJ1-4; D is uncertain. The CDR3 is 14 amino acids. Germline V lookup: CDR1 ENHRY, CDR2 SYGVKD. V was clipped by 0 bases and J by 6 bases, with 8 bases between them. The CDR3 loop is CAISESDIDEKLFF. The CDR3 DNA reads as TGTGCCATCAGTGAGTCAGACATCGATGAAAAACTGTTTTTT.

This clonotype was detected many times. The CDR3 loop reads CASSFEGLAGGSTDTQYF. DNA for the CDR3: TGTGCCAGCAGTTTCGAAGGGCTAGCGGGGGGTTCCACAGATACGCAGTATTTT. The chain employs TRBV27 and TRBJ2-3; 11 bases are a match to TRBD2. J lost 2 bases, V lost 3 bases, and 10 bases had no gene match. The CDR3 consists of 18 residues. Per germline, CDR1 MNHEY and CDR2 SMNVEV (reference sequence).